These T cell receptor beta chains were read from a single sample in a study of T-cell memory formation after mild COVID-19. MiXCR, applied by TCRdb to the 5' RACE reads, yields one record per CDR3 protein. This sample has about 190,000 distinct CDR3 sequences, with about a sixth found just once. Sequenced sample: PBMCs or a T cell subset sorted from them (not recorded which). The receptor source for this set is an adult woman who had mild COVID-19 (a few samples of this study predate the infection). Cell type and time point are not known. CDR3s include the opening cysteine and the closing phenylalanine or tryptophan. A D gene is named only where the DNA matches it firmly. The size of a clone is reported for some rows only, either as once, few or many, or as a class for expanded clones.

j_call | clone_size | d_call | v_call | cdr3_nt | cdr3_aa
TRBJ1-2 | . | . | TRBV6-2/TRBV6-3 | TGTGCCAGCAGTTTCCGCGGAGACCCTTATGGCTACACCTTC | CASSFRGDPYGYTF
TRBJ1-2 | . | . | TRBV30 | TGTGCCTGGAGGTACGGACTTGTTTCTGGCTACACCTTC | CAWRYGLVSGYTF
TRBJ2-5 | once | . | TRBV20-1 | TGCAGTGCTAGTCTCGGCAGGGAAGAGACCCAGTACTTC | CSASLGREETQYF
TRBJ1-1 | . | . | TRBV29-1 | TGCAGCGTTAAGGGACACCTGAACACTGAAGCTTTCTTT | CSVKGHLNTEAFF
TRBJ1-1 | many | . | TRBV27 | TGTGCCAGCAGACTCAGGGGTAACACTGAAGCTTTCTTT | CASRLRGNTEAFF
TRBJ2-2 | few | . | TRBV29-1 | TGCAGCGTTGTATCCAAATTCACCGGGGAGCTGTTTTTT | CSVVSKFTGELFF
TRBJ2-2 | few | TRBD2 | TRBV4-1 | TGCGCCAGCAGGCAGGAGCGGGGATCCCCCGGGGAGCTGTTTTTT | CASRQERGSPGELFF
TRBJ2-1 | . | TRBD2 | TRBV12-3/TRBV12-4 | TGTGCCAGCAGTTTATGGCTAGCGGGCCCGGGTGGTAGTGGAAATGAGCAGTTCTTC | CASSLWLAGPGGSGNEQFF
TRBJ2-1 | few | TRBD1 | TRBV7-9 | TGTGCCAGCAGCTTGGACAGGGCCCACCCCTCCTACAATGAGCAGTTCTTC | CASSLDRAHPSYNEQFF
TRBJ2-7 | . | TRBD1 | TRBV20-1 | TGCAGTGCTTCCGGGACAGGGCCGTCCTACGAGCAGTACTTC | CSASGTGPSYEQYF
TRBJ2-2 | . | . | TRBV7-9 | TGTGCCAGCAGTCGTCTTGGGACGGCGAACACCGGGGAGCTGTTTTTT | CASSRLGTANTGELFF
TRBJ1-2 | few | . | TRBV5-1 | TGCGCCAGCAGCTTGGGGGCGAGGGACCACTTTGGCTACACCTTC | CASSLGARDHFGYTF
TRBJ1-2 | . | . | TRBV7-2 | TGTGCCAGCAGCTTAGTGACGGAAGAAAATGGCTACACCTTC | CASSLVTEENGYTF
TRBJ2-1 | . | . | TRBV3-1 | TGTGCCAGCAGCCAAGATTTCAATGAGCAGTTCTTC | CASSQDFNEQFF
TRBJ2-2 | few | TRBD1 | TRBV4-3 | TGCGCCAGCAGCCAAGACATGGTGGCAGGGGGAAACACCGGGGAGCTGTTTTTT | CASSQDMVAGGNTGELFF
TRBJ2-5 | . | TRBD2 | TRBV27 | TGTGCCAGCAGGAGGCTAGCGGGAGAAGAGACCCAGTACTTC | CASRRLAGEETQYF
TRBJ1-2 | many | . | TRBV12-3/TRBV12-4 | TGTGCCAGCAGTTTTCGGGAGGGGGGCTACACCTTC | CASSFREGGYTF
TRBJ1-1 | . | . | TRBV20-1 | TGCAGTGCTGGAGACCAAGCTACTGGGATGAACACTGAAGCTTTCTTT | CSAGDQATGMNTEAFF
TRBJ1-4 | few | . | TRBV20-1 | TGCAGTGCTAGTCCGGGACACTTTGAAAAACTGTTTTTT | CSASPGHFEKLFF
TRBJ1-1 | . | TRBD1 | TRBV12-3/TRBV12-4 | TGTGCCAGCAGTCGTTCAGGGGGTAGTGGGACTGAAGCTTTCTTT | CASSRSGGSGTEAFF
TRBJ2-3 | few | . | TRBV2 | TGTGCCAGTCGACTACTGGGAGATACGCAGTATTTT | CASRLLGDTQYF
TRBJ2-1 | . | . | TRBV9 | TGTGCCAGCAGCCCCAGGGACGGGAAGAGCTCCTACAATGAGCAGTTCTTC | CASSPRDGKSSYNEQFF
TRBJ1-3 | few | . | TRBV7-9 | TGTGCCAGCAGCTTGGCCCTCTCTGGAAACACCATATATTTT | CASSLALSGNTIYF
TRBJ1-1 | few | TRBD1 | TRBV12-3/TRBV12-4 | TGTGCCAGCAGGCAGGGGGCGAACACTGAAGCTTTCTTT | CASRQGANTEAFF
TRBJ2-5 | few | . | TRBV6-6 | TGTGCCAGCAGGAAAGAGACCCAGTACTTC | CASRKETQYF
TRBJ1-3 | few | TRBD1 | TRBV6-5 | TGTGCCAGCAGTTATGGACAGGCCTATAGCTCTGGAAACACCATATATTTT | CASSYGQAYSSGNTIYF
TRBJ2-7 | . | . | TRBV7-8 | TGTGCCAGCAGCCAAAGCTGGTACGAGCAGTACTTC | CASSQSWYEQYF
TRBJ2-4 | . | . | TRBV24-1 | TGTGCCACCAGTGATCCGGGGCTAGCCAAAAACATTCAGTACTTC | CATSDPGLAKNIQYF
TRBJ1-6 | few | . | TRBV29-1 | TGCAGCGCGAGTCGGGACGAGAGGAATTCACCCCTCCACTTT | CSASRDERNSPLHF